These 15 T cell receptor beta chains originate from one sample sequenced in a study of cytomegalovirus exposure and HLA in healthy donors. Use of 60 Vbeta and 13 Jbeta primers characterized the PCR. Repertoires were generated with immunoSEQ multiplex PCR, while TCRdb's copy carries only in-frame clones and drops some. The data show 200,000 or so clones, about 77% seen once. The sequenced material came from PBMCs. The receptors shown here come from a woman aged 25 to 39 in good health and CMV-seronegative.

This clone was seen a few times. The V and J genes are TRBV6-5 and TRBJ1-2; D might be TRBD1 (5 bases). V was shortened by 8 bases and J by 5 bases, with 15 bases between the two germline ends. The CDR3 covers 13 residues. Germline values: CDR1 MNHEY, CDR2 SVGAGI. In DNA, the CDR3 is TGTGCCAGCTTGAGCGGGACGTCTTATGGCTACACCTTC. Translation gives CASLSGTSYGYTF.

The chain employs TRBV6-6 and TRBJ2-1, with D perhaps matching TRBD2 (7 bases). This CDR3 is built from 12 residues. Germline CDR1 MNHNY, CDR2 SVGAGI (reference sequence). V dropped 6 bases and J dropped 9 bases, with 12 bases sitting between them. The CDR3, as DNA: TGTGCCAGCAGCCAGGGAGGGGGTGAGCAGTTCTTC. Translating gives CASSQGGGEQFF.

The J gene is TRBJ2-5, the V gene TRBV7-9, with 10 bases aligning to TRBD1. The trim removed 8 bases at V and 2 bases at J, leaving 11 bases unmatched. CDR1 and CDR2 from the germline V gene are SEHNR and FQNEAQ (reference sequence). CDR3 length: 16 residues. The CDR3 here is CASRIRDRGLQETQYF. CDR3 bases: TGTGCCAGCCGCATCCGGGACAGGGGCCTTCAAGAGACCCAGTACTTC.

V gene TRBV5-1 combines with J gene TRBJ2-2; D is uncertain. CDR1 is SGHRS, CDR2 YFSETQ, per germline. Trimming cost V 5 bases and J 7 bases, with 15 bases left between them. The CDR3 runs 14 residues. For the CDR3, the DNA is TGCGCCAGCAGAGGAGAAGTCGACTTCGGGGAGCTGTTTTTT. It translates to CASRGEVDFGELFF.

The chain recombines TRBV13 with TRBJ2-7; TRBD2 matches 11 bases. The CDR3 has 15 residues. V dropped 5 bases and J dropped 0; count of bases not matched to a gene: 3. The germline gives CDR1 PRHDT, CDR2 FYEKMQ (reference sequence). The CDR3 DNA reads TGTGCCAGCAGCCGGGGACTAGCGGTCTCCTACGAGCAGTACTTC. This sequence encodes CASSRGLAVSYEQYF.

The genes are TRBV5-6 and TRBJ2-1, with 10 bases aligning to TRBD2. J gave up 5 bases and V 2 bases, and 7 bases lay outside the gene matches. The V gene's germline CDR1 is SGHDT and CDR2 YYEEEE. This CDR3 spans 16 amino acids. CDR3 loop: CASSFNSGGPHNEQFF. CDR3 bases: TGTGCCAGCAGCTTTAATAGCGGGGGGCCCCACAATGAGCAGTTCTTC.

The chain combines TRBV2 with TRBJ2-6; TRBD2 aligns across 7 bases. CDR1 and CDR2 from the germline V gene are SNHLY and FYNNEI. The CDR3 is 18 amino acids. The trim removed 7 bases at V and 2 bases at J, leaving 14 bases unmatched. CDR3 sequence (DNA): TGTGCCAGCACTAGGAATAGGGGAGGGCTCACTGGGGCCAACGTCCTGACTTTC. Amino acid sequence: CASTRNRGGLTGANVLTF.

The sample holds a few counts of this clone. This chain links TRBV27 with TRBJ1-1; D unresolved. CDR3 length equals 13 residues. Germline V gives CDR1 MNHEY, CDR2 SMNVEV (reference sequence). Trimming pared 3 bases from V and 6 bases from J, leaving 11 bases between. The CDR3 loop reads CASSFDSRAEAFF. In DNA form, the CDR3 reads TGTGCCAGCAGTTTTGATTCGCGCGCTGAAGCTTTCTTT.

The V gene is TRBV6-1, the J gene TRBJ2-2, with a weak D call TRBD2 (5 bases). V lost 4 bases, J lost 6 bases, and 15 bases lay in between. This CDR3 is 15 amino acids long. CDR1 MNHNS and CDR2 SASEGT come from the germline V gene. The CDR3 coding sequence is TGTGCCAGCAGTGTACCTACGAGGGTGTCCGGGGAGCTGTTTTTT. This gives the protein CASSVPTRVSGELFF.

V is TRBV5-8 and J is TRBJ2-1, with 7 positions matching TRBD1. This CDR3 is 13 amino acids long. The junction had 5 bases not matched to a gene; V was cut back by 6 bases and J by 5 bases. The germline CDR1 and CDR2 sequences are SGHTS and YDEGEE. CDR3 region: CASTTDRHNEQFF. CDR3 DNA: TGTGCCAGCACTACGGACAGGCACAATGAGCAGTTCTTC.

The CDR3 DNA is TGTGCCAGCAGCGGCCAGGACTACGAGCAGTACTTC. Translation: CASSGQDYEQYF. V gene TRBV5-4 combines with J gene TRBJ2-7, with D unresolved. Germline V gene lookup returns CDR1 SGHNT and CDR2 YYREEE (reference sequence). The V gene lost 4 bases and the J gene lost 3 bases, with 8 bases spanning the gap. CDR3 length: 12 residues. The variable domain in full, with the rest retrieved from reference TRBV5-4 and TRBJ2-7, is ETGVTQSPTHLIKTRGQQVTLRCSSQSGHNTVSWYQQALGQGPQFIFQYYREEENGRGNFPPRFSGLQFPNYSSELNVNALELDDSALYLCASSGQDYEQYFGPGTRLTVT.

The chain has TRBV29-1 and TRBJ2-3, with 9 bases matching TRBD2. The J segment lost 4 bases and the V segment lost 4 bases, leaving 3 bases of the junction unmatched. This CDR3 contains 13 residues. CDR1 SQVTM and CDR2 ANQGSEA come from the germline V gene. CDR3 residues: CSVVSSGADTQYF. Written as DNA, the CDR3 is TGCAGCGTTGTGTCTAGCGGGGCAGATACGCAGTATTTT.

The chain is built from TRBV11-2 and TRBJ2-7; no definite D call. V was clipped by 1 base and J by 3 bases, with 4 bases between them. This CDR3 region has 12 residues. Germline lookup yields CDR1 SGHAT and CDR2 FQNNGV. This CDR3 reads CASSLGYYEQYF. Written as DNA, the CDR3 is TGTGCCAGCAGCTTAGGCTACTACGAGCAGTACTTC.

This chain uses TRBV10-3 with TRBJ1-4; D call uncertain. V was cut by 0 bases and J by 7 bases, with 6 bases left in between. CDR3 length equals 13 residues. CDR1 and CDR2 from the germline V gene are ENHRY and SYGVKD. The CDR3 reads CAISESFGEKLFF. The CDR3 nucleotides are TGTGCCATCAGTGAGTCCTTCGGTGAAAAACTGTTTTTT.

The rearrangement joins TRBV25-1 to TRBJ2-5, with D possibly TRBD1 on 6 matching bases. Germline lookup yields CDR1 MGHDK and CDR2 SYGVNS. The length of the CDR3 is 12 residues. V was cut by 11 bases and J by 7 bases, with 17 bases left in between. This CDR3 reads CAVLGGSWTQYF. Written as DNA, the CDR3 is TGTGCCGTCCTTGGGGGCTCCTGGACCCAGTACTTC.